Each of the 4 T cell receptor beta chains below was sequenced from the same sample in a study of T cells after yellow fever vaccination. Using its own MiXCR run on the 5' RACE reads, TCRdb lists one record per CDR3 protein. The sample has some 350,000 distinct CDR3 sequences, 6.2% seen once. Sequencing was performed on PBMCs, taken 5 days after the yellow fever booster vaccination. These TCRs come from a man aged 25 to 45 who received the YFV17D yellow fever vaccine.

V usage is TRBV4-1 and J usage is TRBJ2-2; 10 nucleotides align to TRBD2. Trimming took 4 bases from V and 4 from J; bases not matched to a gene: 6. This CDR3 has 16 residues. CDR1 MGHRA and CDR2 YSYEKL come from the germline V gene. This CDR3 is CASSLTLAGVTGELFF. Here the CDR3 DNA reads TGCGCCAGCAGCCTAACTCTAGCGGGAGTCACCGGGGAGCTGTTTTTT.

This clonotype was seen more than once but under ten times. The chain links TRBV30 to TRBJ2-6, with TRBD1 matching over 9 bases. The junction had 12 bases not matched to a gene; V was cut back by 4 bases and J by 2 bases. The CDR3 length is 18 residues. Germline V gene sequence: CDR1 GTSNPN, CDR2 SVGIG (reference sequence). The CDR3 DNA sequence: TGTGCCTGGAACCATCCCCCGGGACAGGGACCTGGGGCCAACGTCCTGACTTTC. Protein sequence: CAWNHPPGQGPGANVLTF.

This clonotype was counted ten times or more. The chain recombines TRBV7-2 with TRBJ2-6; no firm D call. The CDR3 spans 15 residues. V shed 0 bases and J shed 0 bases, with 3 bases lying between them. Germline CDR1 and CDR2: SGHTA and FQGNSA. CDR3 in amino acids: CASSLASSGANVLTF. In nucleotides, the CDR3 is TGTGCCAGCAGCTTAGCTTCCTCTGGGGCCAACGTCCTGACTTTC.

This clonotype was counted only a few times. The rearrangement uses TRBV11-2 and TRBJ1-2; D is uncertain. There are 14 residues in the CDR3. Germline V gives CDR1 SGHAT, CDR2 FQNNGV. V was cut by 1 base and J by 0 bases, with 6 bases left in between. Here the CDR3 reads CASSLGGSNYGYTF. The CDR3 DNA reads as TGTGCCAGCAGCTTAGGCGGGTCTAACTATGGCTACACCTTC.